Given below is one TCR beta chain in context. CDR1 is LNHDA, CDR2 SQIVND, per germline (reference sequence). CDR3 length: 15 amino acids. V lost 3 bases to trimming and J lost 5 bases, with 17 bases between them. Assay used: immunoSEQ multiplex PCR; TCRdb lists only in-frame clones, some missing. The repertoire holds more than 250,000 clones, with roughly 88% as singletons. The source of the sample is a study of cytomegalovirus exposure and HLA in healthy donors. About the research overall: Both the 120 validation repertoires and the 666 first-cohort repertoires used the same platform, as reported by a later analysis.

This TCR derives from a woman aged 30 to 39 in good health and CMV-seronegative. Source material: PBMCs. The chain is built from TRBV19 and TRBJ2-7; D may be TRBD2 (5 bases). CDR3 sequence: CASSIQTTSGNEQYF. The CDR3 coding sequence is TGTGCCAGTAGTATTCAGACAACCTCGGGGAACGAGCAGTACTTC.